This TCR beta chain was documented in a study of T-cell memory formation after mild COVID-19. Looking at the study overall: Largely, the TCR clusters proved donor specific.

The study's findings and limits: Clones that contracted from day 15 to 85 were balanced CD4/CD8, while later expanders leaned CD4+.

This clonotype occurred a few times. The antigen is not known. The germline V gene encodes CDR1 MGHRA and CDR2 YSYEKL. V lost 3 bases and J 5 bases, leaving 14 bases between the germline ends. This CDR3 region has 15 residues. MiXCR was run by TCRdb on the 5' RACE reads, yielding one entry per CDR3 protein. Of 250,000 to 350,000 distinct CDR3 sequences in the sample, approximately 15% were seen once. The V and J genes are TRBV4-1 and TRBJ2-1, with D tentatively TRBD2 (6 bases). The sequenced sample consisted of PBMCs or a T cell subset sorted from them (not recorded which). This receptor was taken from a man younger than 30 who had mild COVID-19 (a few samples of this study predate the infection). Cell type and time point are not known. CDR3 amino acids: CASSQPRSGDNEQFF. CDR3 sequence (DNA): TGCGCCAGCAGCCAGCCTCGATCGGGGGACAATGAGCAGTTCTTC.